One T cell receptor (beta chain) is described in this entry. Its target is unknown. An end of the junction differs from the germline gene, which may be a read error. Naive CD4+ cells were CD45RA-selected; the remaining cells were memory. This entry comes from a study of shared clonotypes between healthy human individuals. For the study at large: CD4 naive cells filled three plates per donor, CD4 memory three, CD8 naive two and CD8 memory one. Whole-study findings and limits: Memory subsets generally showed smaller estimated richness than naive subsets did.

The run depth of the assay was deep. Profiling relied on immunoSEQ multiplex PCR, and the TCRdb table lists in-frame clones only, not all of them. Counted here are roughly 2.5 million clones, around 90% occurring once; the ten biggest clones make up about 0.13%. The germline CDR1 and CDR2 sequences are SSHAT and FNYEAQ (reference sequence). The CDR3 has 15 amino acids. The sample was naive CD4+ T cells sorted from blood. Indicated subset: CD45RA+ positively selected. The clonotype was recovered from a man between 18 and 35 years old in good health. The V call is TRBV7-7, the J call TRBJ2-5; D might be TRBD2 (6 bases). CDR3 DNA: TGTGCTAGCAGTCCCGTGTGGGGAGGCGGGGAGACCCAGTACTTC. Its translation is CASSPVWGGGETQYF.